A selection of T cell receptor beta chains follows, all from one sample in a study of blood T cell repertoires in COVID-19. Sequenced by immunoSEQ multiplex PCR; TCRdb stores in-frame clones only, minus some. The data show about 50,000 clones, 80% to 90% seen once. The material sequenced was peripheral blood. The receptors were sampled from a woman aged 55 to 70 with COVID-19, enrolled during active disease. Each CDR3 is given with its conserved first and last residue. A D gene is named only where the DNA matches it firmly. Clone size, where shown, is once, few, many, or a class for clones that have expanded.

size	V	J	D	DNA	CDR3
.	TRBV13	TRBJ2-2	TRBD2	TGTGCCAGCAGCTTATATCCTAGCGGGGGATTACAACCCGAAACCGGGGAGCTGTTTTTT	CASSLYPSGGLQPETGELFF
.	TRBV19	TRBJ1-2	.	TGTGCCAGTAGTATTGCATCGAGGGGGACTGGCTACACCTTC	CASSIASRGTGYTF
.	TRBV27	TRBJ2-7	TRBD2	TGTGCCAGCAGTTTAGCGGGAGGCTACGAGCAGTACTTC	CASSLAGGYEQYF
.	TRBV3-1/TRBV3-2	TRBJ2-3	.	TGTGCCAGCAGCCCCGGGACGACAGGGCAGTATTTT	CASSPGTTGQYF
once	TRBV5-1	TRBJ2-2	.	TGCGCCAGCAGCCTCGGGGGGACATTGTCCTCCGGGGAGCTGTTTTTT	CASSLGGTLSSGELFF
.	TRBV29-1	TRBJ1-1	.	TGCAGCGTTGCTGAGATGAACACTGAAGCTTTCTTT	CSVAEMNTEAFF
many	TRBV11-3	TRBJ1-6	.	TGTGCCAGCAGCTTAAAACACTATAATTCACCCCTCCACTTT	CASSLKHYNSPLHF
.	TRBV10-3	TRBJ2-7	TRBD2	TGTGCCATCAGTGAGTCGACGGGACTACACTCCGAGCAGTACTTC	CAISESTGLHSEQYF
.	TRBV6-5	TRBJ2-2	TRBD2	TGTGCCAGCAGGCTAGCGGACGGGAACACCGGGGAGCTGTTTTTT	CASRLADGNTGELFF
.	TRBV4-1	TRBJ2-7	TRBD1	TGCGCCAGCAGCCAAGGACAGGGGCTAGCCTACGAGCAGTACTTC	CASSQGQGLAYEQYF
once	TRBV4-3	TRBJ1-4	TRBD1	TGCGCCAGCAGCCAGGCCGGGACAGCAGAAAAACTGTTTTTT	CASSQAGTAEKLFF
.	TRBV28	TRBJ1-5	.	TGTGCCAGCAGCCGAGGTCTAGAGCCCCAGCATTTT	CASSRGLEPQHF
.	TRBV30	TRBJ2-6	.	TGTGCCAGCTCAGGGCTCTCTGGGGCCAACGTCCTGACTTTC	CASSGLSGANVLTF
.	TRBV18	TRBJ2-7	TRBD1	TGTGCCAGCTCGTATACAGGGGATGCTAACTACGAGCAGTACTTC	CASSYTGDANYEQYF
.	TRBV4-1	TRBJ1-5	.	TGCGCCAGCAGCCGTTCAGGGGATAGCAATCAGCCCCAGCATTTT	CASSRSGDSNQPQHF
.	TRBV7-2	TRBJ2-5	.	TGTGCCAGCAGCCCGGACAGTCTCCAGTACTTC	CASSPDSLQYF
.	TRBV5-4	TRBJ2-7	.	TGTGCCAGCAGCTGGGGACTCCCCGGCGAGCAGTACTTC	CASSWGLPGEQYF
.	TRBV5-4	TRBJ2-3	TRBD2	TGTGCCAGCAGCTTGGCCGTCGCGGGGGGTACGCAGTATTTT	CASSLAVAGGTQYF
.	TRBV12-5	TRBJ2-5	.	TGTGCTAGTGGCCTCAGTGGAGAGACCCAGTACTTC	CASGLSGETQYF
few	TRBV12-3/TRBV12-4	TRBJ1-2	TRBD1	TGTGCCAGCAGTCAATTCGGACAGGGTGCCTACACCTTC	CASSQFGQGAYTF
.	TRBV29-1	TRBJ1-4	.	TGCAGCGTTTTACCCCTGGATGAGCTGCATGGGGCGGGGGGGGAAAAACTGTTTTTT	CSVLPLDELHGAGGEKLFF
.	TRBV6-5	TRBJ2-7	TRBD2	TGTGCCAGCAGTTACAGTCTAGCGGGAGGCTACGAGCAGTACTTC	CASSYSLAGGYEQYF
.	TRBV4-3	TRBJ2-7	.	TGCGCCAGCAGCCAAGATACGGGGGTGGGTTACGAGCAGTACTTC	CASSQDTGVGYEQYF
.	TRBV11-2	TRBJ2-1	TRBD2	TGTGCCAGCAGCCCGACTAGCGGGGAATCCTACAATGAGCAGTTCTTC	CASSPTSGESYNEQFF
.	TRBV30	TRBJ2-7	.	TGTGCCTGGAGTCCCCAGGGTTACGAGCAGTACTTC	CAWSPQGYEQYF
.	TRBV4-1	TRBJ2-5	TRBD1	TGCGCCAGCAGCCCGCACACACAGGGGGAACAAGAGACCCAGTACTTC	CASSPHTQGEQETQYF
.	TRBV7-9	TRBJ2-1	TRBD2	TGTGCCAGCAGCCCCAGGGCCAGCGGGAGTTACAATGAGCAGTTCTTC	CASSPRASGSYNEQFF
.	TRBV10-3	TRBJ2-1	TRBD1	TGTGCCATCAGTGAGCGACAGGGAGCCTACAATGAGCAGTTCTTC	CAISERQGAYNEQFF
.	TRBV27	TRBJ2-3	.	TGTGCCAGCAGCTTTCCGGGGGACACAGATACGCAGTATTTT	CASSFPGDTDTQYF
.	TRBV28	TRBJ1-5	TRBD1	TGTGCCAGCAGTTTATACCCGACAGGGCCGGGCAATCAGCCCCAGCATTTT	CASSLYPTGPGNQPQHF
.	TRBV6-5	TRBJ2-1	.	TGTGCCAGCAGTTACTTTGCGGAGTCCTACAATGAGCAGTTCTTC	CASSYFAESYNEQFF
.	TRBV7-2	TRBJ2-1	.	TGTGCCAGCAGCCCACAGGGACGCTGGAATGAGCAGTTCTTC	CASSPQGRWNEQFF